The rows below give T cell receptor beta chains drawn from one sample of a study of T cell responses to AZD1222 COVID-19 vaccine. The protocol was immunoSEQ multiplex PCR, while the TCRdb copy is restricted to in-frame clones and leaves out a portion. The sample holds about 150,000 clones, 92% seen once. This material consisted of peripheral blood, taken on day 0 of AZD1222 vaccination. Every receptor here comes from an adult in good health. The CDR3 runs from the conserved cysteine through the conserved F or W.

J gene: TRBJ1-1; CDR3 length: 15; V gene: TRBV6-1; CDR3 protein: CASSEAGTAFTEAFF
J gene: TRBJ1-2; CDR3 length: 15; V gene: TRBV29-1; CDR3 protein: CSVPDGARGMDGYTF
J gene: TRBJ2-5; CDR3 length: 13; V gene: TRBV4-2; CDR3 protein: CASSQGLLETQYF
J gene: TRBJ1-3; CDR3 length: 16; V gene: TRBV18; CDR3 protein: CASSAAAGLYGNTIYF
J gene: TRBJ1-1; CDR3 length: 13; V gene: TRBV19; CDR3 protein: CASRGHTNTEAFF
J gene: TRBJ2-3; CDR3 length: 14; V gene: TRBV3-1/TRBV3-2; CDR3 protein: CASRSQGGGGTQYF
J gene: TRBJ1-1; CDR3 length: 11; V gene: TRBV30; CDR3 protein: CASGWGTEAFF
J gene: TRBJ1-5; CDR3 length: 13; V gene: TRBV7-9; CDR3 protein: CASSLESMQPQHF
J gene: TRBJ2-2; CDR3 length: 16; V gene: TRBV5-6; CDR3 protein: CASSLVGGGGTGELFF
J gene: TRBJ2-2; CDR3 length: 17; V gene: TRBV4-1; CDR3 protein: CASSQEGTTARGGELFF